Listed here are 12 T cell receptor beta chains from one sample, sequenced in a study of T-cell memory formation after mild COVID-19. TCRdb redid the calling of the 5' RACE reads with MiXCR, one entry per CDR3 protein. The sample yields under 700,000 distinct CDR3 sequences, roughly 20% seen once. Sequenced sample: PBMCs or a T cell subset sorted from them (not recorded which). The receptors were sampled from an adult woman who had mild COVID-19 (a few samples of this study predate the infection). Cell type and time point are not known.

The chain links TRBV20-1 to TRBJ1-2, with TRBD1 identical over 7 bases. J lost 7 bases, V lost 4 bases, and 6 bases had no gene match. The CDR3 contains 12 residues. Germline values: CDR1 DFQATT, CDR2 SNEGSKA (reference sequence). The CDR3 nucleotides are TGCAGTGCTAATCCAGGGGGAGGTGGCTACACCTTC. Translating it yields CSANPGGGGYTF.

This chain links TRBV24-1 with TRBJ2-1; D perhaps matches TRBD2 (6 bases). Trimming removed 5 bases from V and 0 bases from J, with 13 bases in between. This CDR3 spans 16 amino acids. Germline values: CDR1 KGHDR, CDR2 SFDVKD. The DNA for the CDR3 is TGTGCCACCAGTGGGCTGGCGGGAAGCTCCTACAATGAGCAGTTCTTC. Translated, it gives CATSGLAGSSYNEQFF.

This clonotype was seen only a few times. The CDR3 region has the DNA TGCGCCAGCAGCAGGGTCCCAGGGGCCGGGGAGCTGTTTTTT. Translated: CASSRVPGAGELFF. The J gene is TRBJ2-2, the V gene TRBV5-1; perhaps TRBD1 as D (6 bases). Looked up from germline, CDR1 is SGHRS and CDR2 is YFSETQ. This CDR3 is built from 14 residues. Trimming stripped 4 bases from V and 6 bases from J, with 13 bases between.

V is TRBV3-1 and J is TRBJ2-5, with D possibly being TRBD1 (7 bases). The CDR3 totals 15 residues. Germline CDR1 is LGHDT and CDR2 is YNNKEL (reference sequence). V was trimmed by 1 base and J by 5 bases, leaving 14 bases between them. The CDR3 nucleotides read TGTGCCAGCAGCCAAGGACGACAGGGAGGTGAGACCCAGTACTTC. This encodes CASSQGRQGGETQYF.

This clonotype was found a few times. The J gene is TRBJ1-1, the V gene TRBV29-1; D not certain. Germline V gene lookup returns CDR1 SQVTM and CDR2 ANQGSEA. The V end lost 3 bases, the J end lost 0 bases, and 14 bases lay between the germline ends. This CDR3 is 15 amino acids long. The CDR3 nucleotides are TGCAGCGTTGATTGGGGATCTGGCATGAACACTGAAGCTTTCTTT. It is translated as CSVDWGSGMNTEAFF.

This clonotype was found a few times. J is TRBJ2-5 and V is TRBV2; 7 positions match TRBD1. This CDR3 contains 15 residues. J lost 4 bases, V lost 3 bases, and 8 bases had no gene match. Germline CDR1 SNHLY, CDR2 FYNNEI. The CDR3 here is CASSDDRAYVETQYF. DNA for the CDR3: TGTGCCAGCAGTGATGACAGGGCTTACGTAGAGACCCAGTACTTC.

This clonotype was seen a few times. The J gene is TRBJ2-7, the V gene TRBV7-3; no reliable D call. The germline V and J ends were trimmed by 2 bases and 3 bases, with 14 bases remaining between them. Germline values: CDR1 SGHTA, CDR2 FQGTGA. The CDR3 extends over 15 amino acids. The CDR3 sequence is CASSLGVGVSYEQYF. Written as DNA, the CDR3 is TGTGCCAGCAGCTTAGGGGTGGGTGTCAGCTACGAGCAGTACTTC.

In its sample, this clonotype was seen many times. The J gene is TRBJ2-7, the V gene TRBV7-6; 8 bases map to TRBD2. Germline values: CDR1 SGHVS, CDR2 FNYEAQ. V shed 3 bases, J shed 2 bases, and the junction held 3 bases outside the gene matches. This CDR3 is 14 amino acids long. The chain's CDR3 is CASSLRTSTYEQYF. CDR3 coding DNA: TGTGCCAGCAGCTTGAGGACTAGCACCTACGAGCAGTACTTC.

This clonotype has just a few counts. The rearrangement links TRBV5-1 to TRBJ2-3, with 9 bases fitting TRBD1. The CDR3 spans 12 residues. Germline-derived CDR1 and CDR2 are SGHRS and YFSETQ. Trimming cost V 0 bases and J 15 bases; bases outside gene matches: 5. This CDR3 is CASSLGQGGFYF. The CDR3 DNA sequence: TGCGCCAGCAGCTTGGGACAGGGGGGTTTCTATTTT.

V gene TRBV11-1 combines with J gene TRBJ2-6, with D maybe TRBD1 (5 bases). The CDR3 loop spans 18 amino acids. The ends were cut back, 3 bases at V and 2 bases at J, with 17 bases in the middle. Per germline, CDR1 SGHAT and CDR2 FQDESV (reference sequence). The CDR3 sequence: CASSLRMDTETGANVLTF. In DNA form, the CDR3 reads TGTGCCAGCAGCTTGAGGATGGACACTGAGACTGGGGCCAACGTCCTGACTTTC.

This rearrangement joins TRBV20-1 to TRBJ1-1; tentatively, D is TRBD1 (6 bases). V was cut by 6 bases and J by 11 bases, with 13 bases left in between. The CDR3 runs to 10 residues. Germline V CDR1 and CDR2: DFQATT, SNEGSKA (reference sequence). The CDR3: CSATGGWAFF. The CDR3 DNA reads TGCAGTGCAACGGGGGGCTGGGCTTTCTTT.

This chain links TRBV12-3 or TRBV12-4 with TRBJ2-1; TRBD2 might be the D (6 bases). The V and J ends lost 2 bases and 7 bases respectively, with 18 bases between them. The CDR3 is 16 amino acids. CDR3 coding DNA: TGTGCCAGCAGTTTATGGGGCGCGGGGTATGGAAATGAGCAGTTCTTC. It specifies CASSLWGAGYGNEQFF.